This TCR beta chain was sequenced during a study of CD8 T cells in Susac syndrome. TCR beta sequencing covered blood CD8+ and CD4+ T cells. This CDR3 has 18 residues. After removal of 4 bases from V and 0 bases from J, the junction contained 15 bases not matched to a gene. Germline lookup yields CDR1 SGHRS and CDR2 YFSETQ. This clonotype was counted only a few times. An input of 0.5 to 1 ug of RNA was subjected to reverse transcription using random hexamers. MiXCR, applied by TCRdb to the immunoSEQ multiplex PCR reads, yields one record per CDR3 protein. Of 110,000 or so distinct CDR3 sequences in the sample, 94% were seen once.

The chain employs TRBV5-1 and TRBJ1-2; 7 nucleotides agree with TRBD1. The sequencing sample was made of CD4+ T cells from PBMCs. The receptor was derived from a human donor in good health. The CDR3 region is CASSLLPGQTLANYGYTF. The DNA for the CDR3 is TGCGCCAGCAGCCTACTCCCGGGACAGACGTTAGCTAACTATGGCTACACCTTC.